This is a list of T cell receptor beta chains from one sample in a study of blood T cell repertoires in COVID-19. Data came from immunoSEQ multiplex PCR; TCRdb stores just in-frame clones and leaves some out. The sample shows around 250,000 clones, roughly nine tenths of them seen only once. Sample: PBMCs or T cells enriched from blood (not recorded which). The receptors stem from a human donor in a cohort exposed to, infected with or recovered from COVID-19 (not recorded which). The donor label of this sample is uncertain. Both conserved end residues are part of each CDR3. Fields, in order: CDR3 length, V gene, CDR3 protein.

len: 15; v_gene: TRBV30; CDR3aa: CAWSAPGTGGSPLHF
len: 15; v_gene: TRBV20-1; CDR3aa: CSASPGLMNTDTQYF
len: 18; v_gene: TRBV7-2; CDR3aa: CASSMPTSGTGSSYEQYF
len: 19; v_gene: TRBV7-9; CDR3aa: CASSSNLWTGSRINYGYTF
len: 14; v_gene: TRBV2; CDR3aa: CASSGGQGNSPLHF
len: 17; v_gene: TRBV5-4; CDR3aa: CASSLEGGRAYNSPLHF
len: 14; v_gene: TRBV5-8; CDR3aa: CASRPVPGGETQYF
len: 14; v_gene: TRBV6-1; CDR3aa: CASSDWGAGYGYTF
len: 15; v_gene: TRBV6-5; CDR3aa: CASSYGPGTDYGYTF
len: 17; v_gene: TRBV2; CDR3aa: CASRRVFPRSGANVLTF
len: 18; v_gene: TRBV7-2; CDR3aa: CASSLGGLAGLLSYEQYF
len: 15; v_gene: TRBV3-1/TRBV3-2; CDR3aa: CASSRTGGTGNTIYF
len: 13; v_gene: TRBV9; CDR3aa: CASSVATGGLLHF
len: 14; v_gene: TRBV30; CDR3aa: CACSDRGGWYGYTF
len: 14; v_gene: TRBV28; CDR3aa: CASSRRASGNTIYF
len: 15; v_gene: TRBV4-3; CDR3aa: CASSQDRAGETEAFF
len: 15; v_gene: TRBV13; CDR3aa: CASSFGLWGGAEAFF
len: 13; v_gene: TRBV3-1/TRBV3-2; CDR3aa: CASSQGRESEAFF
len: 13; v_gene: TRBV27; CDR3aa: CASTKGPGAGYTF
len: 14; v_gene: TRBV5-1; CDR3aa: CASSLAPLGEGYTF
len: 14; v_gene: TRBV2; CDR3aa: CASSVLGSYQPQHF
len: 13; v_gene: TRBV9; CDR3aa: CASSDGSTDTQYF
len: 14; v_gene: TRBV5-6; CDR3aa: CASSLIRDIYGYTF
len: 15; v_gene: TRBV9; CDR3aa: CASSVAGGGGETQYF
len: 15; v_gene: TRBV4-1; CDR3aa: CASSQGQALNTEAFF
len: 13; v_gene: TRBV10-3; CDR3aa: CAISEAGEETQYF
len: 14; v_gene: TRBV13; CDR3aa: CASSLDRGGGELFF
len: 16; v_gene: TRBV7-9; CDR3aa: CASSLPFSDRVYEQYF
len: 14; v_gene: TRBV19; CDR3aa: CASSQTSSGNEQFF
len: 13; v_gene: TRBV9; CDR3aa: CASSPGGTYEQYF
len: 15; v_gene: TRBV4-1; CDR3aa: CASSQSTAGRYEQYF
len: 16; v_gene: TRBV7-2; CDR3aa: CASSLGGAGGVNGYTF
len: 16; v_gene: TRBV5-1; CDR3aa: CASSLVTDRASSPLHF
len: 15; v_gene: TRBV6-5; CDR3aa: CASRIGQGANYGYTF
len: 16; v_gene: TRBV5-1; CDR3aa: CASSLPSDRLNTEAFF
len: 17; v_gene: TRBV24-1; CDR3aa: CATSDPKDRGDCGEQYF
len: 10; v_gene: TRBV29-1; CDR3aa: CSVVTGDYTF
len: 15; v_gene: TRBV2; CDR3aa: CASTLPSGGLYEQYF
len: 17; v_gene: TRBV3-1/TRBV3-2; CDR3aa: CASSPLAGLAGTDTQYF
len: 18; v_gene: TRBV12-5; CDR3aa: CASGLVKGTGVGNTEAFF
len: 16; v_gene: TRBV6-5; CDR3aa: CASSYSAGAESYEQYF
len: 13; v_gene: TRBV19; CDR3aa: CASSRQGKTEAFF
len: 16; v_gene: TRBV2; CDR3aa: CASRAPKRGGFNEQFF
len: 16; v_gene: TRBV10-3; CDR3aa: CAISESWDRGDQPQHF
len: 13; v_gene: TRBV27; CDR3aa: CASSLEGGYGYTF